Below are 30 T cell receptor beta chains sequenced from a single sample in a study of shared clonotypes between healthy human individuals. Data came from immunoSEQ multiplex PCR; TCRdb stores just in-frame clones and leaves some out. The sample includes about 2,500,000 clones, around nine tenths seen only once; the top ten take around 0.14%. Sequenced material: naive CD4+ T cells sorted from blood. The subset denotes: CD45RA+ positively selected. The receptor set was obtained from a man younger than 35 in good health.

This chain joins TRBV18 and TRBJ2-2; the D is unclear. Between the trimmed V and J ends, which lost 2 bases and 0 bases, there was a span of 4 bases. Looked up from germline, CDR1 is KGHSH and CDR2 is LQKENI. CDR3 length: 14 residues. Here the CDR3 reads CASSPSPNTGELFF. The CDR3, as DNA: TGTGCCAGCTCACCATCGCCGAACACCGGGGAGCTGTTTTTT.

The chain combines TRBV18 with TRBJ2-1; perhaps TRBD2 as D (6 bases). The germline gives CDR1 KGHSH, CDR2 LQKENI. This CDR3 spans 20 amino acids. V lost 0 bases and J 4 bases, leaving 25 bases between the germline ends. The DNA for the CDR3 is TGTGCCAGCTCACCACCGACGGGGCGGTCTGGGGACTTCGGTTACAATGAGCAGTTCTTC. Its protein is CASSPPTGRSGDFGYNEQFF.

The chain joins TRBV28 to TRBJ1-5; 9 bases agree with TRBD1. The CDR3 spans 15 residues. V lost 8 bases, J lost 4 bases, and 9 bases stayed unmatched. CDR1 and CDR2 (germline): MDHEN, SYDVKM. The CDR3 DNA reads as TGTGCCAGCCTCGCCCGACAGGGGGGGAATCAGCCCCAGCATTTT. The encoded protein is CASLARQGGNQPQHF.

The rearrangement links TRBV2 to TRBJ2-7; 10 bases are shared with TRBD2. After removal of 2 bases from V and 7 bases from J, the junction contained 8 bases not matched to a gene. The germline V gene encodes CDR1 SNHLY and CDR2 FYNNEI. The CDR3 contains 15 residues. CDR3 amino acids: CASSELPLAGEEQYF. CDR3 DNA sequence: TGTGCCAGCAGTGAACTCCCCCTAGCGGGGGAAGAGCAGTACTTC.

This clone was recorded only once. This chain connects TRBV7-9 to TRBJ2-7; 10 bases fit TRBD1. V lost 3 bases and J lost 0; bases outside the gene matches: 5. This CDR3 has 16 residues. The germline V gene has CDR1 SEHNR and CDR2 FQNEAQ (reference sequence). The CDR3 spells CASSLGTGASSYEQYF. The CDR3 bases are TGTGCCAGCAGCTTGGGGACAGGGGCCAGCTCCTACGAGCAGTACTTC.

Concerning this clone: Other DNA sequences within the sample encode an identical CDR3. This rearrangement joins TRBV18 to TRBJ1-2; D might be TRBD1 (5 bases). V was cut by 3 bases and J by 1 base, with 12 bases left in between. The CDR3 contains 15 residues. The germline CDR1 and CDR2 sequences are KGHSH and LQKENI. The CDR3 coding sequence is TGTGCCAGCTCACCGGGGACTGGGGATAACTATGGCTACACCTTC. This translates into CASSPGTGDNYGYTF. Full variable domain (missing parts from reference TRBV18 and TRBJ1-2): NAGVMQNPRHLVRRRGQEARLRCSPMKGHSHVYWYRQLPEEGLKFMVYLQKENIIDESGMPKERFSAEFPKEGPSILRIQQVVRGDSAAYFCASSPGTGDNYGYTFGSGTRLTVV.

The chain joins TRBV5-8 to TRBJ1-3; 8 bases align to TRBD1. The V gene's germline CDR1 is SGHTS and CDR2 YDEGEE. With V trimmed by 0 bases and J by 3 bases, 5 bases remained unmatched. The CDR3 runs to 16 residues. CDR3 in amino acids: CASSLDSGGSGNTIYF. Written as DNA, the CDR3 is TGTGCCAGCAGCTTGGATTCAGGGGGCAGTGGAAACACCATATATTTT.

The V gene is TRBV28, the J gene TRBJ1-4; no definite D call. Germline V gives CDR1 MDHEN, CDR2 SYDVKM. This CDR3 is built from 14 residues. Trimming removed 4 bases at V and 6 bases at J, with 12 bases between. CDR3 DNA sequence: TGTGCCAGCAGTTCTCATAGGAATGATGAAAAACTGTTTTTT. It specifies CASSSHRNDEKLFF.

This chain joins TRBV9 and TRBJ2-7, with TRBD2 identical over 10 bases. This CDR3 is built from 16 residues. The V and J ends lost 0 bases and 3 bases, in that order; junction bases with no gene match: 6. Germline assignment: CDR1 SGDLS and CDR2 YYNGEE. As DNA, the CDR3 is TGTGCCAGCAGCGTAGCGAGCGGGAGGGGTCGCTACGAGCAGTACTTC. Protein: CASSVASGRGRYEQYF. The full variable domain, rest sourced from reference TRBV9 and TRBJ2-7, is DSGVTQTPKHLITATGQRVTLRCSPRSGDLSVYWYQQSLDQGLQFLIQYYNGEERAKGNILERFSAQQFPDLHSELNLSSLELGDSALYFCASSVASGRGRYEQYFGPGTRLTVT.

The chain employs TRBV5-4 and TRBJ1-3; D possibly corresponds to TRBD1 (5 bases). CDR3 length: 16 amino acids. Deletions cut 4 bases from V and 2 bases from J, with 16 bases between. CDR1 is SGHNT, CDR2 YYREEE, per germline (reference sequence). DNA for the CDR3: TGTGCCAGCAGCCGGGCAGGGATAGTCGCTGGAAACACCATATATTTT. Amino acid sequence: CASSRAGIVAGNTIYF.

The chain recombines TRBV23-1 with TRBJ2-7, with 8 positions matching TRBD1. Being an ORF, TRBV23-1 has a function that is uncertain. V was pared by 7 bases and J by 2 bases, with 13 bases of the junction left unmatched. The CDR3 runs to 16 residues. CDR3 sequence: CASNQPSRDRTYEQYF. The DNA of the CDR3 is TGCGCCAGCAATCAGCCATCCCGGGACAGGACCTACGAGCAGTACTTC.

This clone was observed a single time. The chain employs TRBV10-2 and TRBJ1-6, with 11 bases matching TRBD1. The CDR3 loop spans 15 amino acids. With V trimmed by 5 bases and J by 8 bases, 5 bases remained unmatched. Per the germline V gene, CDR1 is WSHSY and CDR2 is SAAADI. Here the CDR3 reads CASSSRDRGYSPLHF. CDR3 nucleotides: TGCGCCAGCAGTTCCCGGGACAGGGGGTATTCACCCCTCCACTTT.

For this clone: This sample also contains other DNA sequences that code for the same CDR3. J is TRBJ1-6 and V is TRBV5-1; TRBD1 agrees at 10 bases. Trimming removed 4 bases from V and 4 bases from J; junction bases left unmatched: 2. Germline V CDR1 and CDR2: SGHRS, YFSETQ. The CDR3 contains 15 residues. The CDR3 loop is CASSLDRGYNSPLHF. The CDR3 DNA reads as TGCGCCAGCAGCCTGGACAGGGGGTATAATTCACCCCTCCACTTT.

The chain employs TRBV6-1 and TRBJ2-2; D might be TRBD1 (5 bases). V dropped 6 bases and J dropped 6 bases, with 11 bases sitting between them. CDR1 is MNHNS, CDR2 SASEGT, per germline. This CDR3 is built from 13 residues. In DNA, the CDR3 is TGTGCCAGCAGCCAGGGATTCGCCGGGGAGCTGTTTTTT. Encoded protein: CASSQGFAGELFF.

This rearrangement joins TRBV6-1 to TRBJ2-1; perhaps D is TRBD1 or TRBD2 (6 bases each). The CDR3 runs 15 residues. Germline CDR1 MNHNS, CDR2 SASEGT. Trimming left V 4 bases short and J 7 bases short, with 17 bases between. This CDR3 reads CASSGGQAGGNEQFF. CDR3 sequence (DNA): TGTGCCAGCAGTGGGGGACAAGCGGGTGGGAATGAGCAGTTCTTC.

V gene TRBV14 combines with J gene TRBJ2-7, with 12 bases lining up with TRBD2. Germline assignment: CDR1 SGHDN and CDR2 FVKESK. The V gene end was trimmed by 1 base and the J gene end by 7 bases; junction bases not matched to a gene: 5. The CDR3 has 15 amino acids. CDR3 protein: CASSQALAGGPEQYF. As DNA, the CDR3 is TGTGCCAGCAGCCAAGCCCTAGCGGGAGGGCCTGAGCAGTACTTC.

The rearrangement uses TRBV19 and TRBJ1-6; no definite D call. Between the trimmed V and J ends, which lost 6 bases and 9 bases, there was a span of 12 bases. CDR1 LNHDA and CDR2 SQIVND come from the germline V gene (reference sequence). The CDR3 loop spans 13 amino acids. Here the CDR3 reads CASSTSVASPLHF. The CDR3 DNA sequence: TGTGCCAGTAGCACTTCGGTGGCTTCACCCCTCCACTTT.

The CDR3, as DNA: TGTGCCAGCAGTTTTACAGGGGGGCAGTGGGGCTACACCTTC. Protein product: CASSFTGGQWGYTF. This chain joins TRBV28 and TRBJ1-2; 8 nucleotides align to TRBD1. CDR3 length: 14 amino acids. Germline V gives CDR1 MDHEN, CDR2 SYDVKM. The V segment lost 3 bases and the J segment 8 bases; nucleotides outside the gene matches: 8.

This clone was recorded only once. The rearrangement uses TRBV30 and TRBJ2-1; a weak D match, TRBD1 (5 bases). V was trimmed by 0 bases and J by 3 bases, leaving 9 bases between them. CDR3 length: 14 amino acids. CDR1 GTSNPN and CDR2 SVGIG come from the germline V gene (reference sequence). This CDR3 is CAWSVQASYNEQFF. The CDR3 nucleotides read TGTGCCTGGAGTGTACAGGCTAGCTACAATGAGCAGTTCTTC.

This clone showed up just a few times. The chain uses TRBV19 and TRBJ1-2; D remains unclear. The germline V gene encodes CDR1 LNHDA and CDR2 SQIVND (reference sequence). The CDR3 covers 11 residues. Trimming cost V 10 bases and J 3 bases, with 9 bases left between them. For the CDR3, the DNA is TGTGCCACCGACGGGCACTATGGCTACACCTTC. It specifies CATDGHYGYTF.

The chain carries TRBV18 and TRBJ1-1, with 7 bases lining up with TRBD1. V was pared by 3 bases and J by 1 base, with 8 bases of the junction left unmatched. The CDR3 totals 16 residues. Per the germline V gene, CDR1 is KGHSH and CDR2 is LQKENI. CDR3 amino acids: CASSPQGGDKNTEAFF. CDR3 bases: TGTGCCAGCTCACCCCAGGGGGGAGACAAGAACACTGAAGCTTTCTTT.

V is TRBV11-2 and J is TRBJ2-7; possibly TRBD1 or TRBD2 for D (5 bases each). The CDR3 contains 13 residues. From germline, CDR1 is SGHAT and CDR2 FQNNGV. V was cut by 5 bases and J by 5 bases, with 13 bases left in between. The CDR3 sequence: CASSPLGENEQYF. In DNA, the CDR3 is TGTGCCAGCAGCCCACTAGGGGAGAACGAGCAGTACTTC. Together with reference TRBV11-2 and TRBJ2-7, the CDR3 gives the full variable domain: EAGVAQSPRYKIIEKRQSVAFWCNPISGHATLYWYQQILGQGPKLLIQFQNNGVVDDSQLPKDRFSAERLKGVDSTLKIQPAKLEDSAVYLCASSPLGENEQYFGPGTRLTVT.

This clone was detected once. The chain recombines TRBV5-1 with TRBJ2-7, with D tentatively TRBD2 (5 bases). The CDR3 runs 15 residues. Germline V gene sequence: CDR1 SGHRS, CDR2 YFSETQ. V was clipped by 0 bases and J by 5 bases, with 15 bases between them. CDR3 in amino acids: CASSLGATAGDEQYF. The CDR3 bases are TGCGCCAGCAGCTTGGGGGCTACCGCCGGGGACGAGCAGTACTTC.

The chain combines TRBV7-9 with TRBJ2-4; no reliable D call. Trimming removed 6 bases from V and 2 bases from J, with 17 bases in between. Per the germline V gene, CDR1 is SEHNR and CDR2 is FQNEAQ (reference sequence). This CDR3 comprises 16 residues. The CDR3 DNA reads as TGTGCCAGCAGTTCTTGGGAACCTGGGACCAAAAACATTCAGTACTTC. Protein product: CASSSWEPGTKNIQYF.

The chain's CDR3 is CASTPGQGTGELFF. Here the CDR3 DNA reads TGTGCCAGCACCCCTGGACAGGGCACCGGGGAGCTGTTTTTT. This chain joins TRBV6-1 and TRBJ2-2; 8 bases match TRBD1. V dropped 7 bases and J dropped 4; count of bases not matched to a gene: 5. Germline loops: CDR1 MNHNS, CDR2 SASEGT. The CDR3 runs 14 residues.

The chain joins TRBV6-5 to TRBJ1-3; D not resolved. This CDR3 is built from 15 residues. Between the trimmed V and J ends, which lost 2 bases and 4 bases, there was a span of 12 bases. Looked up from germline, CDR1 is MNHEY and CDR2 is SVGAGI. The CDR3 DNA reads TGTGCCAGCAGTTACGCGGCCTTCGAGGGAAACACCATATATTTT. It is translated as CASSYAAFEGNTIYF.

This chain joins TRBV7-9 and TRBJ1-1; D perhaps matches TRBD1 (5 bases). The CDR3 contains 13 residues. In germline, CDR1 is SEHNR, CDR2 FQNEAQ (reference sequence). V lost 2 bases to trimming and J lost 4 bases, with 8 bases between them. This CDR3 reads CASSLMQGTEAFF. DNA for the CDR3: TGTGCCAGCAGCTTAATGCAGGGCACTGAAGCTTTCTTT.

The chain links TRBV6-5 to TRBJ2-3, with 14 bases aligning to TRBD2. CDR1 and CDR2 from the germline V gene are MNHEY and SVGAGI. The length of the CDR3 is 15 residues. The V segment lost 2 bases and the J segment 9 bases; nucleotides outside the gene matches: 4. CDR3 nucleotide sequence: TGTGCCAGCAGTTACGGGACTAGCGGGGGTTCGACGCAGTATTTT. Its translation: CASSYGTSGGSTQYF.

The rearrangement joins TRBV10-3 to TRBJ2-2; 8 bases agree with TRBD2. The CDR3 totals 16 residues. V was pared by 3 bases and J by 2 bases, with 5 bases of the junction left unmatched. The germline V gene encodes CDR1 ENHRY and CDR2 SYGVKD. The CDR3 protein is CAISDGAGGNTGELFF. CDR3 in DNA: TGTGCCATCAGTGATGGGGCGGGAGGCAACACCGGGGAGCTGTTTTTT.

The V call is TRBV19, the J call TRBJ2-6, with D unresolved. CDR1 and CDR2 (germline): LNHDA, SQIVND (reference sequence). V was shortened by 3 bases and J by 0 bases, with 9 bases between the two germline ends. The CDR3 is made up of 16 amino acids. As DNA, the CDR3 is TGTGCCAGTAGTATTCCGGCGGTCTCTGGGGCCAACGTCCTGACTTTC. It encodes CASSIPAVSGANVLTF.